This T cell receptor (beta chain) derives from a study of T cell repertoires in cytomegalovirus infection. Looking at the study overall: TCR beta signatures that were public indicated CMV infection and matching HLA type. Study conclusions and caveats: Ex vivo, HLA-C-restricted CMV-specific TCR beta clonotypes prevailed over the rest of the response. Summed frequency of shared TCR beta families picked out CMV carriers who also had the relevant HLA.

Ten or more counts support this clonotype. Its cognate antigen is unknown. The CDR3 extends over 11 amino acids. Germline V lookup: CDR1 SEHNR, CDR2 FQNEAQ (reference sequence). The germline V and J ends were trimmed by 6 bases and 6 bases, with 7 bases remaining between them. Via MiXCR, TCRdb re-called the reads, giving one row per CDR3 protein. This sample has some 600,000 distinct CDR3 sequences, with 20% to 25% found just once. The sample was CD8+ T cells from PBMCs. The chain joins TRBV7-9 to TRBJ2-3; no definite D call. The sequence derives from a human donor in good health (CMV status not recorded). Some clones in this sample may be carry-over from other donors' samples. CDR3 loop: CASRYEDTQYF. CDR3 in DNA: TGTGCCAGCAGATATGAGGATACGCAGTATTTT.